This TCR beta chain was captured by sequencing in a study of regulatory T cells in long-lasting Graves disease. The CDR3 consists of 14 residues. Trimming cost V 6 bases and J 2 bases; bases outside gene matches: 4. Study outcomes and limitations: Because few samples were included, accuracy may have been lower.

Time point specified: newly diagnosed GD, antithyroid drugs for less than 3 months. RNA isolated from PBMCs was used to make the TCR library. In regard to this clonotype: The antigen is not known.

Arm-PCR of CDR3 regions and iRepertoire HTBI primers were used to build TCR beta libraries. In the authors' workflow: Taken together, the samples had 62 TRBV and roughly 15 TRBJ segments identified. MiXCR, applied by TCRdb to the multiplex PCR reads, yields one record per CDR3 protein. The V and J calls, along with clone size, are taken from TCRdb and not from the paper's own processing. There are 500,000 or so distinct CDR3 sequences in the sample; roughly 15% occur only once, and more than 20% lies in the top ten. The same specimen was also included in a second study, on T cells in Graves' hyperthyroidism and ophthalmopathy. That investigation notes: Patients with uncontrolled infections, other autoimmune diseases, pregnancy or lactation were excluded. A model of 13 V-J pairs discriminated ophthalmopathy from stable hyperthyroidism.

Material: peripheral blood mononuclear cells (PBMCs), obtained at new diagnosis, from a patient treated with antithyroid drugs. This TCR was recovered from a woman aged 35-65 years with Graves disease. The chain recombines TRBV12-3 or TRBV12-4 with TRBJ2-3; 8 bases agree with TRBD1. CDR3 DNA: TGTGCCAGCAGACAGGACAGGGCCACAGATACGCAGTATTTT. Protein product: CASRQDRATDTQYF.